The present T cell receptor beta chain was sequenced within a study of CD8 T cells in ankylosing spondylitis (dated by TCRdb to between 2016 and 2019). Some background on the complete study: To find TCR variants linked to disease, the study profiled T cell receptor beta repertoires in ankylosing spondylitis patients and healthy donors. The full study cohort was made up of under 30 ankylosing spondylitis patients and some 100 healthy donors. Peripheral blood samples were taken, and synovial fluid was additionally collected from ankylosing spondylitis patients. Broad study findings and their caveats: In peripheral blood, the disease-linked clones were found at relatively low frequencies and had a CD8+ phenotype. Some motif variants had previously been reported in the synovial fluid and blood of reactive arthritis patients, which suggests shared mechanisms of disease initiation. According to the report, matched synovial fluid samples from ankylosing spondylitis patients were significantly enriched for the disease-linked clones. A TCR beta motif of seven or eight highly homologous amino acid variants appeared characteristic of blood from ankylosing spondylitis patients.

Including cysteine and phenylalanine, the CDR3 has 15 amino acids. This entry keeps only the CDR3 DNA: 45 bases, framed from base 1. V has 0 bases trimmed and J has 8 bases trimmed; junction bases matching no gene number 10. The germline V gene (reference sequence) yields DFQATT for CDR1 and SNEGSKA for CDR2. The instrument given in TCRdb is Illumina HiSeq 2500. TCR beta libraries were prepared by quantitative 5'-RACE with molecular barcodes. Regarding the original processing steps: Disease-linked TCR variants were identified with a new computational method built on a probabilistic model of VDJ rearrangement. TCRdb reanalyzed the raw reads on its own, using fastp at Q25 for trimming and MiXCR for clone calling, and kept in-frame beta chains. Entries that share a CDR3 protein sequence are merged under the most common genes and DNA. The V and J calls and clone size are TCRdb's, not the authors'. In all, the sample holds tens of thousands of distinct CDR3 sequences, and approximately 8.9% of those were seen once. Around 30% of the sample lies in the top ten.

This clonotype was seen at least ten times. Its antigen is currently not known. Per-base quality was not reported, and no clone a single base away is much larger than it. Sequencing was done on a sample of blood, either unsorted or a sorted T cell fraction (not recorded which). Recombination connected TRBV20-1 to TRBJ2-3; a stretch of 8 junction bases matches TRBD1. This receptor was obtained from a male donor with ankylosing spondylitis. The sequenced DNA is TGCAGTGCTAGAGATTTCGGACAGGGCCACGGTACGCAGTATTTT. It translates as CSARDFGQGHGTQYF.